These T cell receptor beta chains were read from a single sample in a study of control samples from healthy donors and cancer patients. Measured with immunoSEQ multiplex PCR; TCRdb has only the in-frame clones, and not every one. The sample lists about 170,000 clones; about 86% were seen once. The sample taken for sequencing was blood. These receptors were obtained from a young woman in good health. Both conserved end residues are part of each CDR3. The D gene is left open where the match is weak. Only part of the rows carry a size: once, few, many, or a class if the clone is expanded.

TRBV7-9,TRBJ2-3,TRBD2,once,CASSLMAGGPGIVTDTQYF,TGTGCCAGCAGCTTGATGGCGGGAGGGCCGGGAATTGTGACAGATACGCAGTATTTT
TRBV12-3/TRBV12-4,TRBJ1-5,.,.,CASSLGGLQPQHF,TGTGCCAGCAGTTTAGGAGGGTTGCAGCCCCAGCATTTT
TRBV5-1,TRBJ2-5,.,.,CASSKAQGYQETQYF,TGCGCCAGCAGCAAAGCGCAGGGGTACCAAGAGACCCAGTACTTC
TRBV18,TRBJ1-2,.,.,CASSPTGDRSYGYTF,TGTGCCAGCTCACCGACGGGCGACAGATCCTATGGCTACACCTTC
TRBV19,TRBJ1-1,TRBD1,medium-sized,CASSPRTGWDTEAFF,TGTGCCAGTAGTCCCCGGACAGGGTGGGACACTGAAGCTTTCTTT
TRBV14,TRBJ1-1,.,.,CASSSDGSVNTEAFF,TGTGCCAGCAGCTCAGATGGGTCAGTGAACACTGAAGCTTTCTTT
TRBV27,TRBJ1-2,.,.,CASSLGGRAYGYGYTF,TGTGCCAGCAGTTTAGGGGGCAGGGCCTATGGCTATGGCTACACCTTC
TRBV11-2,TRBJ2-1,.,.,CASSLGRAAAYNGQFF,TGTGCCAGCAGCTTAGGGAGGGCCGCTGCTTACAATGGGCAGTTCTTC
TRBV29-1,TRBJ1-1,.,.,CSVSFDEAFF,TGCAGCGTTTCTTTTGATGAAGCTTTCTTT
TRBV29-1,TRBJ1-5,TRBD1,.,CSVGGTAHNQPQHF,TGCAGCGTCGGTGGGACAGCCCACAATCAGCCCCAGCATTTT
TRBV2,TRBJ1-2,.,.,CASKLGEDYGYTF,TGTGCCAGCAAGTTGGGGGAGGACTATGGCTACACCTTC
TRBV29-1,TRBJ2-2,.,once,CSGSLGTGELFF,TGCAGCGGATCATTGGGGACCGGGGAGCTGTTTTTT
TRBV3-1/TRBV3-2,TRBJ1-2,TRBD1,.,CASSPRGQGYGYTF,TGTGCCAGCAGTCCCAGGGGGCAGGGCTATGGCTACACCTTC
TRBV28,TRBJ2-7,.,.,CASREGGQGLHYEQYF,TGTGCCAGCAGAGAGGGGGGACAAGGACTACACTACGAGCAGTACTTC
TRBV16,TRBJ2-1,.,.,CASSPMANEQFF,TGTGCCAGCAGCCCCATGGCCAATGAGCAGTTCTTC
TRBV6-1,TRBJ1-1,.,.,CASSEGTEAFF,TGTGCCAGCAGTGAAGGCACTGAAGCTTTCTTT
TRBV3-1/TRBV3-2,TRBJ1-1,.,few,CASSQVRNRITEAFF,TGTGCCAGCAGCCAAGTTAGGAACAGGATCACTGAAGCTTTCTTT
TRBV5-1,TRBJ1-1,.,few,CASSPDPGTVNTEAFF,TGCGCCAGCAGCCCCGATCCCGGGACGGTGAACACTGAAGCTTTCTTT
TRBV5-1,TRBJ2-5,TRBD2,.,CASSLGLAGTGPETQYF,TGCGCCAGCAGCTTGGGACTAGCGGGGACTGGCCCAGAGACCCAGTACTTC
TRBV5-1,TRBJ1-4,TRBD1,.,CASSPGQGASEKLFF,TGCGCCAGCAGCCCGGGACAGGGGGCTTCTGAAAAACTGTTTTTT
TRBV10-2,TRBJ1-2,.,.,CASSESVRGAQAGYTF,TGCGCCAGCAGTGAGTCGGTCCGGGGGGCGCAGGCTGGCTACACCTTC
TRBV7-9,TRBJ1-2,TRBD1,.,CASSIGTGGFLGYTF,TGTGCCAGCAGCATCGGGACAGGGGGATTCCTTGGCTACACCTTC
TRBV11-1,TRBJ1-6,TRBD1,.,CASSRNRGGNSPLHF,TGTGCCAGCAGCCGAAACAGGGGTGGGAATTCACCCCTCCACTTT
TRBV24-1,TRBJ1-1,.,.,CATRGSGGYTEAFF,TGTGCCACCCGGGGTTCGGGAGGGTACACTGAAGCTTTCTTT
TRBV7-9,TRBJ1-3,.,.,CASSRSGNTIYF,TGTGCCAGCAGCCGGTCTGGAAACACCATATATTTT
TRBV5-4,TRBJ2-4,TRBD1,.,CASSIQTGYETENIQYF,TGTGCCAGCAGCATTCAGACAGGGTATGAGACCGAAAACATTCAGTACTTC
TRBV11-2,TRBJ1-2,.,.,CASSPDNLHGYTF,TGTGCCAGCAGCCCCGACAACCTCCATGGCTACACCTTC
TRBV30,TRBJ2-5,.,.,CAWDEGVLGTQYF,TGTGCCTGGGACGAGGGGGTCCTCGGGACCCAGTACTTC
TRBV19,TRBJ2-1,.,.,CASSPGTINEQFF,TGTGCCAGTAGTCCCGGGACGATTAATGAGCAGTTCTTC
TRBV27,TRBJ1-2,.,.,CASSLSGIGGYTF,TGTGCCAGCAGTTTATCTGGGATTGGTGGCTACACCTTC
TRBV27,TRBJ2-1,.,.,CASSFGRPNEQFF,TGTGCCAGCAGTTTCGGCAGGCCGAATGAGCAGTTCTTC
TRBV6-5,TRBJ2-2,.,.,CASHSPSGELFF,TGTGCCAGCCATAGTCCGTCCGGGGAGCTGTTTTTT
TRBV12-3/TRBV12-4,TRBJ1-5,.,.,CASSSQWQPQHF,TGTGCCAGCAGTTCACAGTGGCAGCCCCAGCATTTT
TRBV7-9,TRBJ2-5,TRBD2,.,CASSSGGLGDGTQYF,TGTGCCAGCAGCTCCGGCGGACTAGGAGACGGGACCCAGTACTTC
TRBV19,TRBJ2-5,.,.,CASSIGLPTEETQYF,TGTGCCAGTAGTATTGGTCTCCCCACTGAAGAGACCCAGTACTTC
TRBV28,TRBJ1-2,.,.,CASSLGGTLYGYTF,TGTGCCAGCAGTTTAGGAGGGACCTTATATGGCTACACCTTC
TRBV27,TRBJ2-1,TRBD2,.,CASRLAGGDEQFF,TGTGCCAGCAGACTAGCGGGGGGCGATGAGCAGTTCTTC
TRBV27,TRBJ1-1,.,.,CASSLSRGVTEAFF,TGTGCCAGCAGTTTATCTAGGGGAGTCACTGAAGCTTTCTTT
TRBV2,TRBJ1-4,.,.,CASSDGGLGEKLFF,TGTGCCAGCAGTGATGGGGGGCTGGGGGAAAAACTGTTTTTT
TRBV6-5,TRBJ1-5,.,.,CASGWDQPQHF,TGTGCCAGCGGCTGGGATCAGCCCCAGCATTTT
TRBV6-5,TRBJ1-3,.,.,CASSYEGSSGNTIYF,TGTGCCAGCAGTTACGAAGGCTCCTCTGGAAACACCATATATTTT
TRBV19,TRBJ2-1,.,once,CASSFDREQFF,TGTGCCAGTAGTTTCGACCGTGAGCAGTTCTTC
TRBV5-4,TRBJ2-1,TRBD2,.,CASSLERDMSEQFF,TGTGCCAGCAGCTTGGAGCGGGATATGAGTGAGCAGTTCTTC
TRBV30,TRBJ1-2,.,.,CAWSVLGANYGYTF,TGTGCCTGGAGTGTATTGGGGGCCAACTATGGCTACACCTTC
TRBV5-1,TRBJ1-6,TRBD1,.,CASSPTGANSPLHF,TGCGCCAGCAGCCCGACAGGGGCTAATTCACCCCTCCACTTT
TRBV29-1,TRBJ2-1,.,.,CSVSAGVYNEQFF,TGCAGCGTCTCGGCCGGGGTCTACAATGAGCAGTTCTTC
TRBV6-5,TRBJ2-7,TRBD1,.,CASSYSRGTGSEQYF,TGTGCCAGCAGTTACTCGCGCGGGACAGGGAGCGAGCAGTACTTC
TRBV13,TRBJ2-3,.,.,CATLGPPRTDTQYF,TGTGCCACTCTAGGACCTCCTCGAACAGATACGCAGTATTTT
TRBV7-2,TRBJ1-3,.,.,CASSLGGIAGNTIYF,TGTGCCAGCAGCTTAGGGGGTATCGCTGGAAACACCATATATTTT
TRBV4-1,TRBJ2-1,.,.,CASSQGMYNEQFF,TGCGCCAGCAGCCAGGGGATGTACAATGAGCAGTTCTTC
TRBV7-9,TRBJ1-1,.,.,CASRLGLTEAFF,TGTGCCAGCAGGTTGGGTTTGACTGAAGCTTTCTTT
TRBV5-1,TRBJ2-3,TRBD1,.,CASSLMGQGSTDTQYF,TGCGCCAGCAGCTTGATGGGACAGGGAAGCACAGATACGCAGTATTTT
TRBV10-3,TRBJ2-7,.,.,CAIGRAEGYEQYF,TGTGCCATCGGGCGGGCAGAAGGCTACGAGCAGTACTTC
TRBV18,TRBJ1-3,TRBD1,.,CASWPGTGKTYSGNTIYF,TGTGCCAGCTGGCCCGGGACAGGGAAAACTTACTCTGGAAACACCATATATTTT
TRBV5-1,TRBJ2-1,.,.,CASSPLLRGLGNEQFF,TGCGCCAGCAGCCCCCTGTTACGGGGGCTAGGCAATGAGCAGTTCTTC
TRBV4-1,TRBJ2-5,.,.,CASSQVPLDVTKETQYF,TGCGCCAGCAGCCAAGTTCCCTTGGATGTGACCAAAGAGACCCAGTACTTC